The TCR beta chain described here comes from a study of blood T cell repertoires in COVID-19. The overall study: Spain, Italy and the United States supplied samples that represented acute and convalescent COVID-19. In each case, the material was cDNA or gDNA derived from T cells, B-cell-depleted T cells, or PBMCs.

Original processing notes: Amplified reference gene primers provided the basis for estimating nucleated cell counts. Only in-frame clones appear in the TCRdb table, and some are missing; sequencing was by immunoSEQ multiplex PCR. V and J calls and clone size are as listed in that table; D and trimming were resolved from the DNA. The sample records 100,000 or so clones, approximately 84% being singletons. The receptor was derived from a human donor in a cohort sampled during active COVID-19. Input material: peripheral blood.

The CDR3 nucleotides read TGTGCCACCAGCATCAGTAGGGCGGGGGGGCTGAATGAGCAGTTCTTC. It yields the protein CATSISRAGGLNEQFF. The V and J genes are TRBV15 and TRBJ2-1; 9 bases align to TRBD2. The length of the CDR3 is 16 residues. V trimming: 4 bases; J trimming: 7 bases; junction bases outside the gene matches: 11. Germline V gives CDR1 LNHNV, CDR2 YYDKDF (reference sequence).